This T cell receptor beta chain was captured by sequencing in a study of blood T cell repertoires in COVID-19 (TCRdb year 2020). Regarding the research as a whole: Collaborator samples came from the United States, Italy and Spain and covered acute and convalescent phases of COVID-19. The repertoires were made available in a free public database intended to serve as a resource for research on the immune response to SARS-CoV-2. Where available, HLA class I and class II types were taken from metadata supplied by the sample provider and were not determined by assay-based typing. The sample metadata nearly always contained a de-identified subject ID, COVID-19 status, age in years and sex. The material from the prospective study consisted of cDNA or gDNA derived from T cells, B-cell-depleted T cells, or PBMCs. Samples were obtained from the ongoing ImmuneRACE study (first 160 participants) and from some 1,300 subjects provided by 6 global collaborators. Subjects who had been exposed to COVID-19, were actively infected with it, or had recovered from it provided the deeply sampled blood TCRbeta repertoires that made up the dataset.

The collaborating institutions used their own protocols to collect whole blood in K2EDTA tubes. For TCRbeta analysis, collaborator samples were shipped as frozen whole blood, as isolated PBMCs, or as DNA extracted from either sample type. A remark on this clone: The specificity of this receptor is unknown. Base quality data are lacking; no much larger clone is found one base away.

Findings and caveats that apply to the study as a whole: The quantity of clinical and demographic metadata differed by source and by participant and was supplied without curation.

The immunoSEQ Assay, a bias-controlled multiplex PCR, was used to amplify TCRbeta CDR3 regions from genomic DNA. Regarding the original processing steps: The number of nucleated cells in each sample was estimated from the amplification of reference gene primers within the assay. To quantify the absolute abundance of each unique TCRbeta CDR3 rearrangement, sequence reads were collapsed and filtered. Productive Simpson clonality was computed per sample as the square root of Simpson's diversity index over productive rearrangements. Here the immuneACCESS table is served through TCRdb, limited to in-frame sequences with V and J called. Missing clones are a known gap in these copies; in checked studies unresolved V genes cover under half, and the rest lacks a known reason. V, J and clone size are those of that table, while D and trimming were read from the DNA. This sample holds approximately 280,000 clones; 70% to 90% were observed only once. Approximately 10% of the sample comes from the top ten.

The specimen was peripheral blood. The sequence came from a woman between 65 and 79 years old with acute or convalescent COVID-19.

The CDR3 in this case is CASSEQGGTEAFF. The sequenced DNA is TGCGCCAGCAGTGAACAGGGCGGCACTGAAGCTTTCTTT. This receptor chain uses TRBV5-1 and TRBJ1-1; the best D guess is TRBD1, with 6 bases matching. Between the V and J ends, shortened by 5 bases and 4 bases respectively, the junction contains 12 bases. Per the germline V gene, SGHRS is the CDR1 and YFSETQ is the CDR2. The CDR3 measures 13 amino acids from cysteine to phenylalanine. Only the CDR3 part of the read is kept: 39 bases, read in frame from the first base.